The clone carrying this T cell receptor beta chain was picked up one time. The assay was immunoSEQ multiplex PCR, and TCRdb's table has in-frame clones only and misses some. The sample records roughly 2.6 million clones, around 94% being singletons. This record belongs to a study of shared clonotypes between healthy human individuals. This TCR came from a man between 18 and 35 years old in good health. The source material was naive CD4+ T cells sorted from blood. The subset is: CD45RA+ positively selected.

CDR3 bases: TGTGCCAGCAGGCACCCGGGACGGAGTTTACGAGAGCAGTACTTC. As protein: CASRHPGRSLREQYF. The rearrangement joins TRBV6-1 to TRBJ2-7; D is tentatively TRBD1 or TRBD2 (5 bases each). Per the germline V gene, CDR1 is MNHNS and CDR2 is SASEGT. V gave up 6 bases and J gave up 7 bases, with 22 bases separating them. This CDR3 contains 15 residues.